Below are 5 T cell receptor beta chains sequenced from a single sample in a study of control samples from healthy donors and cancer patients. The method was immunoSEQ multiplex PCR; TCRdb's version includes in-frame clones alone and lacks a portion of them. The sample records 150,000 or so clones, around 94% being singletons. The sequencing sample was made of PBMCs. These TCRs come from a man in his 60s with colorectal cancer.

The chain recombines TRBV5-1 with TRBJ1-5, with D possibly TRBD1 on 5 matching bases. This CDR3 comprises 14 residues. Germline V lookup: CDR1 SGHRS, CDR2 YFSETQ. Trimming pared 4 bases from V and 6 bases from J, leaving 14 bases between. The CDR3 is CASSPGHEGQPQHF. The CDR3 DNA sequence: TGCGCCAGCAGCCCAGGACACGAAGGTCAGCCCCAGCATTTT.

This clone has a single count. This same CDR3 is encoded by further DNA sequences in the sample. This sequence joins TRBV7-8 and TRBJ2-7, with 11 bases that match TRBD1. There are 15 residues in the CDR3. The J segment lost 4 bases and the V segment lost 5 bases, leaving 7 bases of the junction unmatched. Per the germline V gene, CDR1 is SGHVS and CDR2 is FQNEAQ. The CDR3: CASSPRTGGSYEQYF. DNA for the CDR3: TGTGCCAGCAGCCCAAGGACAGGGGGCTCTTACGAGCAGTACTTC. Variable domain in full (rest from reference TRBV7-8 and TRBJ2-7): GAGVSQSPRYKVAKRGQDVALRCDPISGHVSLFWYQQALGQGPEFLTYFQNEAQLDKSGLPSDRFFAERPEGSVSTLKIQRTQQEDSAVYLCASSPRTGGSYEQYFGPGTRLTVT.

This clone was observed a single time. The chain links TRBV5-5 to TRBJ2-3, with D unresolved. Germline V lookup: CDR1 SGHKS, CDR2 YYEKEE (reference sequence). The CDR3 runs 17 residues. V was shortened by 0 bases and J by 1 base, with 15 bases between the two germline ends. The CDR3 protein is CASSLAPLAAGTDTQYF. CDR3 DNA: TGTGCCAGCAGCTTGGCACCCCTTGCGGCCGGCACAGATACGCAGTATTTT.

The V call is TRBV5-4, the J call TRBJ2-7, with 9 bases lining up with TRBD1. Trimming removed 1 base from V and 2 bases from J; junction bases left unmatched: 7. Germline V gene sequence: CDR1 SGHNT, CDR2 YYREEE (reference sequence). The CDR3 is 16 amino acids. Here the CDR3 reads CASSLPGQGSPYEQYF. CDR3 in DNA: TGTGCCAGCAGCTTGCCGGGACAGGGTTCCCCCTACGAGCAGTACTTC.

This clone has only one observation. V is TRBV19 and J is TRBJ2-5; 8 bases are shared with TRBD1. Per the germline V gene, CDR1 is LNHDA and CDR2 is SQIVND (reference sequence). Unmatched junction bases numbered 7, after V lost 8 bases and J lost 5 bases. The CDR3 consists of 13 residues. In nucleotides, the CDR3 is TGTGCCAGTTCCGGACAGGGATGGGAGACCCAGTACTTC. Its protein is CASSGQGWETQYF.